These 27 T cell receptor beta chains originate from one sample sequenced in a study of blood T cell repertoires in COVID-19. Using immunoSEQ multiplex PCR, the repertoire was profiled, and TCRdb retains in-frame clones only, with some absent. The sample includes some 200,000 clones, roughly 80% of them seen just once. Sequencing was carried out using PBMCs or T cells enriched from blood (not recorded which). All receptors derive from a woman aged 45-65 years who had recovered from COVID-19.

J is TRBJ2-1 and V is TRBV7-2; 9 bases match TRBD1. Germline CDR1 is SGHTA and CDR2 is FQGNSA. CDR3 size: 16 residues. V dropped 1 base and J dropped 1; count of bases not matched to a gene: 2. This CDR3 is CASSLGGTGSYNEQFF. The CDR3 nucleotides are TGTGCCAGCAGCTTAGGCGGGACAGGGTCCTACAATGAGCAGTTCTTC.

This chain links TRBV28 with TRBJ1-6; maybe TRBD1 (6 bases). Germline values: CDR1 MDHEN, CDR2 SYDVKM. Between the trimmed V and J ends, which lost 2 bases and 6 bases, there was a span of 8 bases. CDR3 length: 14 amino acids. The CDR3 DNA reads as TGTGCCAGCAGTTTAAGGACAGTTAATTCACCCCTCCACTTT. Translated: CASSLRTVNSPLHF.

This clone was seen once. The chain combines TRBV28 with TRBJ1-2; D is uncertain. Between the trimmed V and J ends, which lost 7 bases and 5 bases, there was a span of 11 bases. CDR3 size: 12 residues. The germline V gene encodes CDR1 MDHEN and CDR2 SYDVKM. This CDR3 reads CASNPGGYGYTF. In nucleotides, the CDR3 is TGTGCCAGCAACCCCGGCGGTTATGGCTACACCTTC.

This clone came up a few times. The chain carries TRBV11-2 and TRBJ2-7; 11 bases fit TRBD2. CDR3 length: 15 residues. V lost 5 bases, J lost 1 base, and 4 bases stayed unmatched. Germline assignment: CDR1 SGHAT and CDR2 FQNNGV. Here the CDR3 DNA reads TGTGCCAGCAGCCTGGGACTAGCGGAGTCCTACGAGCAGTACTTC. It encodes CASSLGLAESYEQYF.

This rearrangement joins TRBV27 to TRBJ2-7; possible D gene TRBD1, 5 bases. V lost 5 bases, J lost 0 bases, and 8 bases lay in between. Germline V gene lookup returns CDR1 MNHEY and CDR2 SMNVEV (reference sequence). This CDR3 has 13 amino acids. The CDR3 DNA reads TGTGCCAGCAGTATAGACAGCTCCTACGAGCAGTACTTC. This encodes CASSIDSSYEQYF.

This clone showed up many times. The rearrangement uses TRBV3-1 (or the pseudogene TRBV3-2) and TRBJ2-1, with 12 bases lining up with TRBD2. CDR3 size: 20 residues. CDR1 is LGHDT and CDR2 is YNNKEL in the germline V gene (reference sequence). With 0 bases clipped from V and 7 bases from J, the junction kept 16 bases outside the gene matches. CDR3 sequence reads: CASSQDRVPLAGGPRNEQFF. The CDR3 DNA reads as TGTGCCAGCAGCCAAGATCGAGTCCCGCTAGCGGGAGGGCCGAGGAATGAGCAGTTCTTC.

This sequence joins TRBV7-6 and TRBJ2-2, with D possibly TRBD2 on 5 matching bases. V was shortened by 5 bases and J by 0 bases, with 13 bases between the two germline ends. Germline CDR1 SGHVS, CDR2 FNYEAQ. The CDR3 has 16 residues. DNA of the CDR3: TGTGCCAGCAGCCCGAAGCGGAGATCGAACACCGGGGAGCTGTTTTTT. Translating gives CASSPKRRSNTGELFF.

The V and J genes are TRBV10-3 and TRBJ2-1; the match to TRBD2 covers 15 bases. The CDR3 length is 16 residues. After removal of 6 bases from V and 5 bases from J, the junction contained 5 bases not matched to a gene. Germline V CDR1 and CDR2: ENHRY, SYGVKD. The CDR3 nucleotides read TGTGCCATCAGGGGGACTAGCGGGAGGAGGCACAATGAGCAGTTCTTC. Translating gives CAIRGTSGRRHNEQFF.

This clone was observed a single time. The V and J genes are TRBV18 and TRBJ1-1, with D unresolved. The CDR3 is 14 residues long. V was shortened by 2 bases and J by 4 bases, with 11 bases between the two germline ends. The germline V gene has CDR1 KGHSH and CDR2 LQKENI. The CDR3 DNA follows: TGTGCCAGCTCACCATTCTCCGCGGGCACTGAAGCTTTCTTT. Translated, it gives CASSPFSAGTEAFF.

This CDR3 reads CSVRPLAGVGSGTQYF. In DNA form, the CDR3 reads TGCAGCGTGCGACCCCTAGCGGGAGTGGGGAGCGGTACGCAGTATTTT. This chain uses TRBV29-1 with TRBJ2-3; 10 nucleotides line up with TRBD2. The length of the CDR3 is 16 residues. Germline V gene sequence: CDR1 SQVTM, CDR2 ANQGSEA. V was pared by 6 bases and J by 8 bases, with 17 bases of the junction left unmatched.

The chain employs TRBV6-5 and TRBJ2-3; TRBD2 might be the D (6 bases). The CDR3 has 15 residues. V dropped 3 bases and J dropped 5 bases, with 15 bases sitting between them. Per germline, CDR1 MNHEY and CDR2 SVGAGI. The CDR3 reads CASSYRGGNEDTQYF. The CDR3 DNA follows: TGTGCCAGCAGTTATAGGGGCGGGAATGAAGATACGCAGTATTTT.

This clone was observed a handful of times. The gene calls are TRBV23-1 and TRBJ1-1; D unclear. TRBV23-1 is known as an ORF, though its function is uncertain. The CDR3 sequence is 13 residues long. Trimming took 0 bases from V and 2 from J, leaving 4 bases between them. This chain's CDR3 is CASSQSTNTEAFF. The DNA of the CDR3 is TGCGCCAGCAGTCAATCGACAAACACTGAAGCTTTCTTT.

This chain connects TRBV9 to TRBJ2-2; D might be TRBD2 (6 bases). CDR1 is SGDLS, CDR2 YYNGEE, per germline. This CDR3 region has 17 residues. Trimming shortened V by 2 bases and J by 4 bases, and 18 bases separated the two germline ends. The CDR3 region has the DNA TGTGCCAGCAGCGTCCCGGCTAGCGCCCCAAGCACCGGGGAGCTGTTTTTT. It translates to CASSVPASAPSTGELFF.

The chain uses TRBV24-1 and TRBJ1-1; perhaps TRBD1 as D (6 bases). CDR1 KGHDR and CDR2 SFDVKD come from the germline V gene. The germline V and J ends were trimmed by 5 bases and 3 bases, with 15 bases remaining between them. CDR3 length equals 15 residues. As DNA, the CDR3 is TGTGCCACCAGTGCTCCTGGGAGGGGGGACACTGAAGCTTTCTTT. Translated: CATSAPGRGDTEAFF.

The V call is TRBV5-1, the J call TRBJ1-1; maybe TRBD1 (6 bases). Trimming left V 3 bases short and J 1 base short, with 7 bases between. The V gene's germline CDR1 is SGHRS and CDR2 YFSETQ. The CDR3 extends over 13 amino acids. Here the CDR3 DNA reads TGCGCCAGCAGCTCGACAGGGAACACTGAAGCTTTCTTT. Translation: CASSSTGNTEAFF.

V usage is TRBV7-2 and J usage is TRBJ2-7, with 9 positions matching TRBD1. The V gene's germline CDR1 is SGHTA and CDR2 FQGNSA. This CDR3 has 15 amino acids. J was trimmed by 7 bases and V by 3 bases; bases with no gene match: 10. CDR3 in DNA: TGTGCCAGCAGCTTTCGCCTGACAGGGGGGCTTGAGCAGTACTTC. The encoded protein is CASSFRLTGGLEQYF.

This chain joins TRBV5-1 and TRBJ1-2, with a tentative D call TRBD1 (6 bases). CDR1 SGHRS and CDR2 YFSETQ come from the germline V gene. The CDR3 is 14 residues long. V was cut by 2 bases and J by 6 bases, with 14 bases left in between. This CDR3 is CASSFRGREDGYTF. The CDR3 DNA sequence: TGCGCCAGCAGCTTCAGGGGTAGAGAGGATGGCTACACCTTC.

This clone has just one count. The rearrangement uses TRBV5-8 and TRBJ2-1; 8 nucleotides align to TRBD1. The germline gives CDR1 SGHTS, CDR2 YDEGEE. The length of the CDR3 is 14 residues. Trimming cost V 6 bases and J 6 bases; bases outside gene matches: 8. The CDR3 sequence is CASTLRDRLNEQFF. CDR3 DNA: TGTGCCAGCACCCTCCGGGACAGGCTCAATGAGCAGTTCTTC.

V gene TRBV2 combines with J gene TRBJ2-1; 9 bases match TRBD2. CDR3 length equals 13 residues. Germline CDR1 SNHLY, CDR2 FYNNEI. V was pared by 11 bases and J by 6 bases, with 8 bases of the junction left unmatched. The CDR3 coding sequence is TGTGCCGGGCGGGGACTAGCTCTCAATGAGCAGTTCTTC. As protein: CAGRGLALNEQFF.

This clone was seen just once. V is TRBV18 and J is TRBJ2-1; D not certain. CDR3 size: 13 residues. Trimming pared 3 bases from V and 4 bases from J, leaving 7 bases between. Germline CDR1 KGHSH, CDR2 LQKENI. The CDR3 sequence: CASSPPAYNEQFF. The CDR3 nucleotides read TGTGCCAGCTCACCGCCCGCGTACAATGAGCAGTTCTTC. Combining the CDR3 with reference TRBV18 and TRBJ2-1 gives the whole variable domain NAGVMQNPRHLVRRRGQEARLRCSPMKGHSHVYWYRQLPEEGLKFMVYLQKENIIDESGMPKERFSAEFPKEGPSILRIQQVVRGDSAAYFCASSPPAYNEQFFGPGTRLTVL.

CDR3 DNA sequence: TGTGCCAGCAGCTTGGGACTATACACCGGGGAGCTGTTTTTT. It codes for CASSLGLYTGELFF. The chain is built from TRBV11-2 and TRBJ2-2; 7 bases map to TRBD2. V gave up 3 bases and J gave up 3 bases; unmatched junction bases: 1. The CDR3 runs 14 residues. Germline CDR1 is SGHAT and CDR2 is FQNNGV.

V gene TRBV19 combines with J gene TRBJ1-1, with D perhaps matching TRBD1 (6 bases). Per germline, CDR1 LNHDA and CDR2 SQIVND (reference sequence). The CDR3 contains 14 residues. Trimming removed 4 bases at V and 1 base at J, with 10 bases between. CDR3 DNA sequence: TGTGCCAGTAGTAAGGGGGTAACGAACACTGAAGCTTTCTTT. Protein: CASSKGVTNTEAFF.

The CDR3 protein is CASSRQGQTNEKLFF. DNA for the CDR3: TGTGCCAGCAGCCGGCAGGGCCAAACTAATGAAAAACTGTTTTTT. The V gene is TRBV7-9, the J gene TRBJ1-4; D is possibly TRBD1 (5 bases). Germline V gene sequence: CDR1 SEHNR, CDR2 FQNEAQ (reference sequence). The ends were cut back, 5 bases at V and 1 base at J, with 11 bases in the middle. The CDR3 sequence is 15 residues long.

This clone has just one count. The chain joins TRBV6-2 or TRBV6-3 to TRBJ2-1; 8 nucleotides align to TRBD2. Germline V gene lookup returns CDR1 MNHEY and CDR2 SVGEGT. V shed 4 bases, J shed 4 bases, and the junction held 3 bases outside the gene matches. The CDR3 extends over 14 amino acids. CDR3 nucleotides: TGTGCCAGCAGTTCTAGCGGGCGATACAATGAGCAGTTCTTC. Protein sequence: CASSSSGRYNEQFF.

This sequence joins TRBV28 and TRBJ1-4; the match to TRBD1 covers 7 bases. This CDR3 has 15 residues. Trimming cost V 6 bases and J 3 bases; bases outside gene matches: 7. Germline-derived CDR1 and CDR2 are MDHEN and SYDVKM. CDR3: CASSSAGTANEKLFF. In nucleotides, the CDR3 is TGTGCCAGCAGCTCGGCCGGGACAGCTAATGAAAAACTGTTTTTT.

The chain couples TRBV27 to TRBJ1-2, with TRBD1 matching over 7 bases. The germline V gene has CDR1 MNHEY and CDR2 SMNVEV (reference sequence). CDR3 size: 16 residues. Trimming took 4 bases from V and 0 from J; bases not matched to a gene: 8. The chain's CDR3 is CASSYRHRGANYGYTF. For the CDR3, the DNA is TGTGCCAGCAGTTACCGACACAGGGGTGCTAACTATGGCTACACCTTC.

The chain carries TRBV7-2 and TRBJ2-3; D remains ambiguous. The CDR3 has 12 amino acids. Germline CDR1 is SGHTA and CDR2 is FQGNSA. Trimming left V 4 bases short and J 2 bases short, with 4 bases between. The CDR3 protein is CASSYYTDTQYF. The CDR3 nucleotides are TGTGCCAGCAGCTACTACACAGATACGCAGTATTTT.